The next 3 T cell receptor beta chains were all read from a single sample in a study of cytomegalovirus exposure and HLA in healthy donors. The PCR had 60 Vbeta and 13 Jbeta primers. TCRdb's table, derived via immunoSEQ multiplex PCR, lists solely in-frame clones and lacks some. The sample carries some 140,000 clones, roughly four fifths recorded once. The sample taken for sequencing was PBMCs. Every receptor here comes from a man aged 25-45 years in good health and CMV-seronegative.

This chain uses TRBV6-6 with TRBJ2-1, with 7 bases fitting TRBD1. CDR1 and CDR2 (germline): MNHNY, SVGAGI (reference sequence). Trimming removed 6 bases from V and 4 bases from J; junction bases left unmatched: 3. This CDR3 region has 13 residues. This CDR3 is CASSGQEYNEQFF. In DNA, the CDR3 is TGTGCCAGCAGCGGACAGGAGTACAATGAGCAGTTCTTC.

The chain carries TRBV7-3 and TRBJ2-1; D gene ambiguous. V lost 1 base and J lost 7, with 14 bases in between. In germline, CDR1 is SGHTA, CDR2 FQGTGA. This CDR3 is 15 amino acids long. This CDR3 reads CASSLIMGQVNEQFF. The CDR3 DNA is TGTGCCAGCAGCTTAATCATGGGCCAGGTTAATGAGCAGTTCTTC. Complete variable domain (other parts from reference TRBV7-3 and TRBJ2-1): GAGVSQTPSNKVTEKGKYVELRCDPISGHTALYWYRQSLGQGPEFLIYFQGTGAADDSGLPNDRFFAVRPEGSVSTLKIQRTERGDSAVYLCASSLIMGQVNEQFFGPGTRLTVL.

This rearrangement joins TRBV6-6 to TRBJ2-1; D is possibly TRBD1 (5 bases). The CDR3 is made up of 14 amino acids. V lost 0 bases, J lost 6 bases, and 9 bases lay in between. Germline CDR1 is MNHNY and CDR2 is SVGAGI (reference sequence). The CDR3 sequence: CASSYSQGSNEQFF. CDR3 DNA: TGTGCCAGCAGTTACTCGCAGGGTTCCAATGAGCAGTTCTTC.